One and the same sample provided the 23 T cell receptor beta chains below, sequenced in a study of blood T cell repertoires in COVID-19. TCRdb's table, derived via immunoSEQ multiplex PCR, lists solely in-frame clones and lacks some. The table has 350,000 to 450,000 clones, 85% seen once. Sequencing was carried out using peripheral blood. The receptor set was obtained from a woman in her late teens or twenties with acute or convalescent COVID-19.

The chain recombines TRBV28 with TRBJ2-1; the match to TRBD2 covers 11 bases. The V gene end was trimmed by 10 bases and the J gene end by 5 bases; junction bases not matched to a gene: 10. The V gene's germline CDR1 is MDHEN and CDR2 SYDVKM. This CDR3 region has 15 residues. The CDR3 is CATSTSGRSHNEQFF. The CDR3 DNA follows: TGTGCCACTTCCACTAGCGGGAGAAGCCACAATGAGCAGTTCTTC.

V gene TRBV2 combines with J gene TRBJ2-1, with D possibly TRBD2 on 6 matching bases. CDR3 length equals 15 residues. The germline V and J ends were trimmed by 4 bases and 7 bases, with 17 bases remaining between them. CDR1 SNHLY and CDR2 FYNNEI come from the germline V gene. The CDR3 is CASSAPGEVTNEQFF. In DNA form, the CDR3 reads TGTGCCAGCAGTGCACCGGGAGAGGTCACTAATGAGCAGTTCTTC.

This clone was seen a handful of times. The genes are TRBV28 and TRBJ2-7; TRBD2 agrees at 13 bases. CDR1 is MDHEN and CDR2 is SYDVKM in the germline V gene. Trimming took 8 bases from V and 5 from J; bases not matched to a gene: 12. CDR3 length: 16 amino acids. This CDR3 is CASVRAGLAGAHEQYF. CDR3 nucleotide sequence: TGTGCCAGCGTTAGAGCTGGACTAGCGGGAGCACACGAGCAGTACTTC.

The chain combines TRBV9 with TRBJ1-3; 7 bases are a match to TRBD1. The V gene end was trimmed by 0 bases and the J gene end by 4 bases; junction bases not matched to a gene: 4. The CDR3 consists of 15 residues. Germline V gene lookup returns CDR1 SGDLS and CDR2 YYNGEE. In nucleotides, the CDR3 is TGTGCCAGCAGCGTAGAGGGGGCTGGAGGAAACACCATATATTTT. Translating it yields CASSVEGAGGNTIYF.

V usage is TRBV5-1 and J usage is TRBJ2-1; 9 nucleotides agree with TRBD2. V was clipped by 0 bases and J by 9 bases; unmatched bases: 4. This CDR3 region has 14 residues. Germline CDR1 SGHRS, CDR2 YFSETQ. The CDR3 sequence is CASSLGLAGREQFF. For the CDR3, the DNA is TGCGCCAGCAGCTTGGGGCTAGCGGGGCGTGAGCAGTTCTTC.

This clone was seen just once. V gene TRBV10-1 combines with J gene TRBJ2-3; 11 bases match TRBD1. The V gene's germline CDR1 is WNHNN and CDR2 SYGVQD (reference sequence). The CDR3 length is 13 residues. V shed 6 bases and J 9 bases; nucleotides not matched to a gene: 5. Written as DNA, the CDR3 is TGCGCCAGCAGCGGACAGGGGGCCGTAACGCAGTATTTT. Its translation: CASSGQGAVTQYF.

The chain is built from TRBV12-5 and TRBJ2-2, with TRBD1 as a possible D gene (5 bases). CDR1 LGHNT and CDR2 FRNRAP come from the germline V gene. The CDR3 consists of 17 residues. V was pared by 6 bases and J by 1 base, with 18 bases between. CDR3 sequence reads: CASGLTVTELNTGELFF. CDR3 coding DNA: TGTGCTAGTGGCCTGACAGTTACCGAACTGAACACCGGGGAGCTGTTTTTT.

This chain links TRBV30 with TRBJ1-1, with D hard to call. Germline V gives CDR1 GTSNPN, CDR2 SVGIG (reference sequence). The CDR3 has 11 amino acids. The ends were cut back, 5 bases at V and 5 bases at J, with 9 bases in the middle. The CDR3 reads CAWETKTEAFF. The DNA for the CDR3 is TGTGCCTGGGAGACAAAAACTGAAGCTTTCTTT.

This chain joins TRBV27 and TRBJ1-1, with D hard to call. The CDR3 contains 14 residues. From germline, CDR1 is MNHEY and CDR2 SMNVEV (reference sequence). Trimming took 0 bases from V and 9 from J, leaving 14 bases between them. The DNA of the CDR3 is TGTGCCAGCAGTTTATCCCCCAGAACCATCCAAGCTTTCTTT. It is translated as CASSLSPRTIQAFF.

This rearrangement joins TRBV5-1 to TRBJ2-7, with TRBD1 identical over 9 bases. Germline CDR1 and CDR2: SGHRS and YFSETQ. This CDR3 is built from 16 residues. V lost 1 base to trimming and J lost 2 bases; unmatched junction nucleotides: 7. This CDR3 reads CASSLRETGGTYEQYF. In DNA, the CDR3 is TGCGCCAGCAGCTTGCGCGAGACAGGGGGAACCTACGAGCAGTACTTC.

The V gene is TRBV19, the J gene TRBJ1-6; D not resolved. Germline lookup yields CDR1 LNHDA and CDR2 SQIVND (reference sequence). Trimming pared 3 bases from V and 3 bases from J, leaving 6 bases between. The CDR3 spans 14 residues. This CDR3 is CASSIYSYNSPLHF. The CDR3 nucleotides are TGTGCCAGTAGTATCTACAGCTATAATTCACCCCTCCACTTT.

The V call is TRBV28, the J call TRBJ1-3, with unresolved D. This CDR3 contains 15 residues. The germline V gene encodes CDR1 MDHEN and CDR2 SYDVKM. V was pared by 0 bases and J by 3 bases, with 9 bases between. The CDR3 sequence: CASSLWTGSGNTIYF. The CDR3 DNA sequence: TGTGCCAGCAGTTTATGGACGGGTAGTGGAAACACCATATATTTT.

The V gene is TRBV28, the J gene TRBJ2-7; D is possibly TRBD2 (6 bases). Looked up from germline, CDR1 is MDHEN and CDR2 is SYDVKM. The CDR3 loop spans 15 amino acids. Between the trimmed V and J ends, which lost 1 base and 4 bases, there was a span of 14 bases. Written as DNA, the CDR3 is TGTGCCAGCAGTTTATACAGAGGGGAGGTTTACGAGCAGTACTTC. It translates to CASSLYRGEVYEQYF.

The J gene is TRBJ1-1, the V gene TRBV29-1; 7 nucleotides align to TRBD1. Germline V gene sequence: CDR1 SQVTM, CDR2 ANQGSEA. The CDR3 consists of 13 residues. The V and J ends lost 6 bases and 2 bases, in that order; junction bases with no gene match: 6. The CDR3 loop reads CSVRGQRNTEAFF. CDR3 coding DNA: TGCAGCGTAAGGGGACAGAGAAACACTGAAGCTTTCTTT.

CDR3 residues: CASSLETGGSYEQYF. Here the CDR3 DNA reads TGTGCCAGCAGCTTAGAGACAGGGGGCTCCTACGAGCAGTACTTC. The chain couples TRBV7-6 to TRBJ2-7; 9 nucleotides align to TRBD1. Germline CDR1 SGHVS, CDR2 FNYEAQ. The CDR3 is 15 amino acids. V lost 1 base and J lost 0; bases outside the gene matches: 1.

V is TRBV10-1 and J is TRBJ2-3; tentative D call: TRBD2 (6 bases). V dropped 8 bases and J dropped 2 bases, with 14 bases sitting between them. Germline-derived CDR1 and CDR2 are WNHNN and SYGVQD (reference sequence). The CDR3 loop spans 14 amino acids. The CDR3 region is CASRGADATDTQYF. CDR3 bases: TGCGCCAGCCGCGGGGCGGACGCCACAGATACGCAGTATTTT.

This clone was seen a single time. The V and J genes are TRBV6-5 and TRBJ1-3; D is unresolved. The CDR3 sequence is 12 residues long. V lost 2 bases and J lost 4, with 3 bases in between. Looked up from germline, CDR1 is MNHEY and CDR2 is SVGAGI. The CDR3 DNA sequence: TGTGCCAGCAGTTACGCGGGAAACACCATATATTTT. Its translation: CASSYAGNTIYF.

The chain carries TRBV27 and TRBJ2-2, with D perhaps TRBD2 (6 bases). The germline V gene encodes CDR1 MNHEY and CDR2 SMNVEV (reference sequence). The CDR3 is 13 residues long. The V gene lost 8 bases and the J gene lost 5 bases, with 12 bases spanning the gap. The CDR3 coding sequence is TGTGCCAGCTCCCTTGGGGGGACCGGGGAGCTGTTTTTT. Its protein is CASSLGGTGELFF.

V gene TRBV30 combines with J gene TRBJ2-2, with TRBD1 matching 11 bases. This CDR3 has 15 amino acids. V trimming: 1 base; J trimming: 4 bases; junction bases outside the gene matches: 2. CDR1 is GTSNPN, CDR2 SVGIG, per germline (reference sequence). The CDR3 DNA sequence: TGTGCCTGGAGTGCAGGGACAGGGGGCACCGGGGAGCTGTTTTTT. It codes for CAWSAGTGGTGELFF. The complete variable domain, with remaining parts taken from reference TRBV30 and TRBJ2-2, reads SQTIHQWPATLVQPVGSPLSLECTVEGTSNPNLYWYRQAAGRGLQLLFYSVGIGQISSEVPQNLSASRPQDRQFILSSKKLLLSDSGFYLCAWSAGTGGTGELFFGEGSRLTVL.

The genes are TRBV19 and TRBJ1-5; 7 bases line up with TRBD1. The CDR3 consists of 16 residues. After removal of 7 bases from V and 1 base from J, the junction contained 10 bases not matched to a gene. In germline, CDR1 is LNHDA, CDR2 SQIVND (reference sequence). The CDR3: CASTREDRRSNQPQHF. Here the CDR3 DNA reads TGTGCCAGTACCAGGGAGGACAGGCGCAGCAATCAGCCCCAGCATTTT.

This chain connects TRBV7-7 to TRBJ1-4, with a weak D call TRBD1 (5 bases). Germline V CDR1 and CDR2: SSHAT, FNYEAQ (reference sequence). V was clipped by 1 base and J by 0 bases, with 12 bases between them. The CDR3 is 17 amino acids. The CDR3 nucleotides read TGTGCCAGCAGCTTAGGGGGACCGGGAGCAACTAATGAAAAACTGTTTTTT. Its protein product is CASSLGGPGATNEKLFF.

This clone was counted between two and nine times. The J gene is TRBJ2-2, the V gene TRBV19, with TRBD1 as a possible D gene (5 bases). The CDR3 is 15 residues long. V was clipped by 5 bases and J by 0 bases, with 10 bases between them. Germline V gene sequence: CDR1 LNHDA, CDR2 SQIVND (reference sequence). CDR3 sequence reads: CASSFSGSNTGELFF. In DNA form, the CDR3 reads TGTGCCAGTAGTTTTTCAGGGTCGAACACCGGGGAGCTGTTTTTT.

The chain links TRBV29-1 to TRBJ1-1; TRBD1 might be the D (5 bases). V dropped 6 bases and J dropped 6 bases, with 14 bases sitting between them. The germline V gene encodes CDR1 SQVTM and CDR2 ANQGSEA. The CDR3 length is 12 residues. CDR3 bases: TGCAGCGTGGGACTCGGAGTTTCTGAAGCTTTCTTT. This translates into CSVGLGVSEAFF. Full variable domain (missing parts from reference TRBV29-1 and TRBJ1-1): SAVISQKPSRDICQRGTSLTIQCQVDSQVTMMFWYRQQPGQSLTLIATANQGSEATYESGFVIDKFPISRPNLTFSTLTVSNMSPEDSSIYLCSVGLGVSEAFFGQGTRLTVV.